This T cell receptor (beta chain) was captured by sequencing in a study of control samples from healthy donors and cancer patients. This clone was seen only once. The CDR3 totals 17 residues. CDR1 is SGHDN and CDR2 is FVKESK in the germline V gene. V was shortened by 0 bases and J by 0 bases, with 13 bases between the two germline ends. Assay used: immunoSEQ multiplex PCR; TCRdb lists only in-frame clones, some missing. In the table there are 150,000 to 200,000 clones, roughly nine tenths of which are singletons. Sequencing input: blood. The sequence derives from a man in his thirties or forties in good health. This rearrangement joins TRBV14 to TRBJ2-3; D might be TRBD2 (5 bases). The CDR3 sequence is CASSQDLGVPSTDTQYF. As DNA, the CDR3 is TGTGCCAGCAGCCAAGATTTGGGAGTTCCTAGCACAGATACGCAGTATTTT.